The T cell receptor beta chain described here comes from a study of OX40 agonist ivuxolimab in advanced cancers. Overall study context: Partial responses were seen in three patients, one with hepatocellular carcinoma and two with cutaneous melanoma. Findings and limits, study-wide: The study did not work out the antigen specificity of the expanded peripheral T cells.

This CDR3 spans 18 amino acids. The germline gives CDR1 SEHNR, CDR2 FQNEAQ (reference sequence). The ends lost 1 base at V and 0 bases at J; junction bases unmatched: 3. Measured with immunoSEQ multiplex PCR; TCRdb has only the in-frame clones, and not every one. The table records roughly 82,000 clones, around 90% of them present only once. As to this clone: Its specificity is unknown.

The receptor was isolated from an adult with an advanced solid tumor such as melanoma, head and neck, liver or kidney cancer. Here the sequenced sample was CD4+ or CD8+ T cells sorted from blood, taken in a trial of the OX40 agonist ivuxolimab. This chain uses TRBV7-9 with TRBJ2-2, with 12 bases matching TRBD2. The CDR3 nucleotides read TGTGCCAGCAGCTTAGGTCTAGCGGGGGGGCCGAACACCGGGGAGCTGTTTTTT. Translation: CASSLGLAGGPNTGELFF. The variable domain in full, with the rest retrieved from reference TRBV7-9 and TRBJ2-2, is DTGVSQNPRHKITKRGQNVTFRCDPISEHNRLYWYRQTLGQGPEFLTYFQNEAQLEKSRLLSDRFSAERPKGSFSTLEIQRTEQGDSAMYLCASSLGLAGGPNTGELFFGEGSRLTVL.